This T cell receptor (beta chain) originates from a study of neurological immune-mediated disorders. This clonotype was recorded at least ten times. TCRdb analysed the 5' RACE reads with MiXCR anew, one entry per CDR3 protein. The table includes 71,000 or so distinct CDR3 sequences, 4% to 6% detected once. This CDR3 has 13 residues. Trimming cost V 3 bases and J 2 bases, with 7 bases left between them. The germline V gene has CDR1 MDHEN and CDR2 SYDVKM. Sequenced material: PBMCs. The chain couples TRBV28 to TRBJ2-5; D unresolved. The clonotype comes from a woman in her twenties or thirties with multiple sclerosis. In nucleotides, the CDR3 is TGTGCCAGCAGTTTCTTAGTTCAAGAGACCCAGTACTTC. Its protein is CASSFLVQETQYF. Filled out from reference TRBV28 and TRBJ2-5, the complete variable domain reads DVKVTQSSRYLVKRTGEKVFLECVQDMDHENMFWYRQDPGLGLRLIYFSYDVKMKEKGDIPEGYSVSREKKERFSLILESASTNQTSMYLCASSFLVQETQYFGPGTRLLVL.